The text below deals with one T cell receptor beta chain. Its antigen is unidentified. This record comes from a study of cytomegalovirus exposure and HLA in healthy donors. Study conclusions and caveats: The study designated 160 or so TCR beta chains cytomegalovirus-associated.

V trimming: 5 bases; J trimming: 6 bases; junction bases outside the gene matches: 12. In germline, CDR1 is SGHDT, CDR2 YYEEEE. The CDR3 runs 16 residues. 13 Jbeta primers and 60 Vbeta primers were used for the PCR. Libraries were prepared by immunoSEQ multiplex PCR; TCRdb keeps only in-frame clonotypes and omits some of them. Seen here are 150,000 to 200,000 clones, more than 75% observed once, and the top ten hold about 1.6%. The sequenced sample was PBMCs. The rearrangement links TRBV5-6 to TRBJ1-4; 8 positions agree with TRBD1. This clonotype was sampled from a girl aged 5 to 17 in good health and CMV-seropositive. The chain's CDR3 is CASSFSRQGRDEKLFF. The DNA for the CDR3 is TGTGCCAGCAGTTTCAGCCGACAGGGGCGGGATGAAAAACTGTTTTTT. Full variable domain (outside the CDR3, taken from reference TRBV5-6 and TRBJ1-4): DAGVTQSPTHLIKTRGQQVTLRCSPKSGHDTVSWYQQALGQGPQFIFQYYEEEERQRGNFPDRFSGHQFPNYSSELNVNALLLGDSALYLCASSFSRQGRDEKLFFGSGTQLSVL.